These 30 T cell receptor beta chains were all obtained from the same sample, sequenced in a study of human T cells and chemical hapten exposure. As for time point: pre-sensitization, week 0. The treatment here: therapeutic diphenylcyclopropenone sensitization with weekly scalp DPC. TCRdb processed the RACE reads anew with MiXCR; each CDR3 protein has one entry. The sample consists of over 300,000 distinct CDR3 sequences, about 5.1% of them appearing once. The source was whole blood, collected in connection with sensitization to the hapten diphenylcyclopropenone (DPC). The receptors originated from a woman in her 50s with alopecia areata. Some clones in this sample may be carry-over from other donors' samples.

The CDR3 DNA is TGTGCCAGCAGCCCCGCAGGGCGGGAGACCCAGTACTTC. It codes for CASSPAGRETQYF. The V call is TRBV12-3 or TRBV12-4, the J call TRBJ2-5; D is possibly TRBD1 (5 bases). This CDR3 is built from 13 residues. Trimming shortened V by 6 bases and J by 5 bases, and 13 bases separated the two germline ends.

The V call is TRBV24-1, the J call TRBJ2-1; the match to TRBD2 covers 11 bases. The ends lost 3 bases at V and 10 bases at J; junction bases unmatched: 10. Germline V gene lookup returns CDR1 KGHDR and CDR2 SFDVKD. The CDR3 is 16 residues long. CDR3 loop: CATSDRAGTSGREQFF. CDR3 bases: TGTGCCACCAGTGATCGCGCCGGGACTAGCGGACGGGAGCAGTTCTTC.

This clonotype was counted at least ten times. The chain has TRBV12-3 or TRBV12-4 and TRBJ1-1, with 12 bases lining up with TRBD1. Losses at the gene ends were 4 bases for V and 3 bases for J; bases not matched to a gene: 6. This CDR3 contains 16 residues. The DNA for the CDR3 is TGTGCCAGCAGTTCCGGGACAGGGGGCAAGGACACTGAAGCTTTCTTT. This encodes CASSSGTGGKDTEAFF.

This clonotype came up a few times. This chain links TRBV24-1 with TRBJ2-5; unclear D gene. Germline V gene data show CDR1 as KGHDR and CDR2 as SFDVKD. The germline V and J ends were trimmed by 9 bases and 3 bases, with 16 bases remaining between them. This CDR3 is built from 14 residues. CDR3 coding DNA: TGTGCCACCGACCCCAAGCTTGAAGAAGAGACCCAGTACTTC. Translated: CATDPKLEEETQYF.

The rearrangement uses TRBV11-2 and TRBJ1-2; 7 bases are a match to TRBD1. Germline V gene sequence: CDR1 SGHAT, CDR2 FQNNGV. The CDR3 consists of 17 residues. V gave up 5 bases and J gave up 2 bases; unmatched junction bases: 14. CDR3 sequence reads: CASSPRPTGDTNYGYTF. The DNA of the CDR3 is TGTGCCAGCAGCCCAAGACCTACAGGGGATACCAACTATGGCTACACCTTC.

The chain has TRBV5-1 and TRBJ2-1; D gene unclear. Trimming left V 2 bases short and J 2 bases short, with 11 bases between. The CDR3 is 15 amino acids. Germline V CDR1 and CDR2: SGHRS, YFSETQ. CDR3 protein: CASSFGQRPYNEQFF. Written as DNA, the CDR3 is TGCGCCAGCAGCTTCGGGCAGAGACCCTACAATGAGCAGTTCTTC.

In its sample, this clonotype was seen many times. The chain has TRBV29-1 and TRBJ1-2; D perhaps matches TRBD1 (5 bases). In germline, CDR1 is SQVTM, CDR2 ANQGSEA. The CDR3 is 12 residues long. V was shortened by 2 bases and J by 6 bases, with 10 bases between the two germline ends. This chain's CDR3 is CSVEKLGDGYTF. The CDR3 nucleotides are TGCAGCGTTGAAAAATTGGGGGATGGCTACACCTTC.

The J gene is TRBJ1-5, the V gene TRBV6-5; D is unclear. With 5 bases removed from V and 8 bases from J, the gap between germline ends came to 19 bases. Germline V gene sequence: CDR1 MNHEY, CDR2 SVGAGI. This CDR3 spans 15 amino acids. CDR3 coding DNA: TGTGCCAGCAGTCCAGACGGGAGGGAGAACGAGCCCCAGCATTTT. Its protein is CASSPDGRENEPQHF.

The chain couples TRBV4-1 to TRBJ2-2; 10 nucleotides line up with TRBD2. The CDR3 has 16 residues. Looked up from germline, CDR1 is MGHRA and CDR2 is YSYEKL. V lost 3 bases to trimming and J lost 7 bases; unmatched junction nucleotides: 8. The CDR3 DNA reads TGCGCCAGCAGCCACCCAGCGGGGGGGCAGGGCGGGGAGCTGTTTTTT. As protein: CASSHPAGGQGGELFF.

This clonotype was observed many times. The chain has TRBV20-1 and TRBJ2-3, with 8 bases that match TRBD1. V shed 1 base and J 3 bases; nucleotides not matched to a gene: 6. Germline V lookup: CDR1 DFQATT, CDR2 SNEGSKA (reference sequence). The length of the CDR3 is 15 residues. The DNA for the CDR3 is TGCAGTGCTAGAGGTGACAGGGGATCGACAGATACGCAGTATTTT. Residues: CSARGDRGSTDTQYF.

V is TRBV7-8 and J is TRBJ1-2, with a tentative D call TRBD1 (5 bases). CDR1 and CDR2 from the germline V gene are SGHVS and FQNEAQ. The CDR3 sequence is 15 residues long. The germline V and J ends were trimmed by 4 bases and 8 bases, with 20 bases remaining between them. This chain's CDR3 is CASSSGTSSARGYTF. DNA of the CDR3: TGTGCCAGCAGCTCCGGGACTTCCTCCGCCCGAGGCTACACCTTC.

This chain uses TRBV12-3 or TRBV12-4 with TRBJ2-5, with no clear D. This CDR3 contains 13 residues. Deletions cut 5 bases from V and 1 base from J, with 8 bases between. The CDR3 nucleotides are TGTGCCAGCAGTACGCTGCTCCAAGAGACCCAGTACTTC. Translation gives CASSTLLQETQYF.

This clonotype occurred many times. CDR3 sequence (DNA): TGTGCCAGCAGCTTAGTCGGGACAGAGGGGACCGGGGAGCTGTTTTTT. Translating it yields CASSLVGTEGTGELFF. The rearrangement joins TRBV7-6 to TRBJ2-2; 7 bases are shared with TRBD1. This CDR3 is built from 16 residues. V lost 1 base and J lost 5; bases outside the gene matches: 7. Germline lookup yields CDR1 SGHVS and CDR2 FNYEAQ.

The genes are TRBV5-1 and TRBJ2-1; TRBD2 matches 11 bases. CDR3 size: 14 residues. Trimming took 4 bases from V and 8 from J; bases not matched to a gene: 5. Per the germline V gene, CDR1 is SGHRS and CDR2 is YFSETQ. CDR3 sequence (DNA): TGCGCCAGCAGCATAACTAGCGGGAGTGATGAGCAGTTCTTC. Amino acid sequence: CASSITSGSDEQFF.

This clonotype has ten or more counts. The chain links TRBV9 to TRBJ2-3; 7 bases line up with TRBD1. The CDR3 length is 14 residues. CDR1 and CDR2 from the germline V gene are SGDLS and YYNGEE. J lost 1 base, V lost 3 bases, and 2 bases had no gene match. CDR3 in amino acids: CASSAGTGTDTQYF. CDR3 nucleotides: TGTGCCAGCAGCGCCGGGACAGGCACAGATACGCAGTATTTT. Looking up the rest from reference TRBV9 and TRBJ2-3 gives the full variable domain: DSGVTQTPKHLITATGQRVTLRCSPRSGDLSVYWYQQSLDQGLQFLIQYYNGEERAKGNILERFSAQQFPDLHSELNLSSLELGDSALYFCASSAGTGTDTQYFGPGTRLTVL.

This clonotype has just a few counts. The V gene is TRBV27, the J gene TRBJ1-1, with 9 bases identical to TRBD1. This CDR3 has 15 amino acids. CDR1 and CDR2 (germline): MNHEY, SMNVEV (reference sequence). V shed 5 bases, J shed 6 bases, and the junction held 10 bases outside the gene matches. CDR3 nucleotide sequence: TGTGCCAGCAGTCTAAAACAGGGGGCAGGGGCTGAAGCTTTCTTT. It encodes CASSLKQGAGAEAFF.

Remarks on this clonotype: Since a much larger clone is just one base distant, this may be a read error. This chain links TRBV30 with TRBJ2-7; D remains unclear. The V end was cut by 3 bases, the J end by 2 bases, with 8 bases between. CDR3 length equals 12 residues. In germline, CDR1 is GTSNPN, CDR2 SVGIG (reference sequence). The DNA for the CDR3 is TGTGCCTGGAGACATGCCACCTACGAGCAGTACTTC. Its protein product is CAWRHATYEQYF. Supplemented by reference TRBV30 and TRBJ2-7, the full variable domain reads SQTIHQWPATLVQPVGSPLSLECTVEGTSNPNLYWYRQAAGRGLQLLFYSVGIGQISSEVPQNLSASRPQDRQFILSSKKLLLSDSGFYLCAWRHATYEQYFGPGTRLTVT.

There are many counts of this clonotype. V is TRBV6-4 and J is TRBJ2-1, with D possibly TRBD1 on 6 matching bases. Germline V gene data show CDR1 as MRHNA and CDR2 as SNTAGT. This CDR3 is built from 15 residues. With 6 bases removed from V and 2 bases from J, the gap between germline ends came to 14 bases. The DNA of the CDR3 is TGTGCCAGCAGCACAGGGTTGCAACCCTACAATGAGCAGTTCTTC. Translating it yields CASSTGLQPYNEQFF.

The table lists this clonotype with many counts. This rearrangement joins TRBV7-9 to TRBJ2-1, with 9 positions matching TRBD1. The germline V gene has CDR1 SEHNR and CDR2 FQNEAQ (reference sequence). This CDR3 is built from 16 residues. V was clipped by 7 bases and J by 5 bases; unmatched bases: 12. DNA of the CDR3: TGTGCCAGCACCCCACCGGACAGGGGAGGGGACAATGAGCAGTTCTTC. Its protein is CASTPPDRGGDNEQFF.

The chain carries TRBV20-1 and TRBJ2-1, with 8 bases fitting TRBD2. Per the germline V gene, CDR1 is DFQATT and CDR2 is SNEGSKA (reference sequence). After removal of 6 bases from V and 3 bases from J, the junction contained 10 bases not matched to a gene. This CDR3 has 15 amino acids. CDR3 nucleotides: TGCAGTGCCTCCGCAACGGGGGGGAACTACAATGAGCAGTTCTTC. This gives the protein CSASATGGNYNEQFF.

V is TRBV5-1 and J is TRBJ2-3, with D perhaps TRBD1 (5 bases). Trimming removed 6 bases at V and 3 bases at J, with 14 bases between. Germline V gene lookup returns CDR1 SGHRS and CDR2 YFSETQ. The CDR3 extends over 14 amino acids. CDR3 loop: CASTPSRQTDTQYF. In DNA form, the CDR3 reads TGCGCCAGCACCCCATCTAGACAGACAGATACGCAGTATTTT. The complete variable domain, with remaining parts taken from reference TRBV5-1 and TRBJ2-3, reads KAGVTQTPRYLIKTRGQQVTLSCSPISGHRSVSWYQQTPGQGLQFLFEYFSETQRNKGNFPGRFSGRQFSNSRSEMNVSTLELGDSALYLCASTPSRQTDTQYFGPGTRLTVL.

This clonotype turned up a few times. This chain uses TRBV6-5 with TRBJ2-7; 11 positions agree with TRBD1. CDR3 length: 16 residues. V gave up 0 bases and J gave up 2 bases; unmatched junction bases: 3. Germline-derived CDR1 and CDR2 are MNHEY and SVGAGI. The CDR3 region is CASSYSRTGGPYEQYF. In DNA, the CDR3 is TGTGCCAGCAGTTACTCACGGACAGGGGGCCCCTACGAGCAGTACTTC.

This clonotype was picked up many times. The CDR3: CASSVQGFKEKLFF. The CDR3 coding sequence is TGTGCCAGCAGCGTACAGGGATTTAAAGAAAAACTGTTTTTT. V and J are TRBV12-3 or TRBV12-4 and TRBJ1-4; D possibly corresponds to TRBD1 (6 bases). V lost 6 bases to trimming and J lost 8 bases, with 16 bases between them. This CDR3 region has 14 residues.

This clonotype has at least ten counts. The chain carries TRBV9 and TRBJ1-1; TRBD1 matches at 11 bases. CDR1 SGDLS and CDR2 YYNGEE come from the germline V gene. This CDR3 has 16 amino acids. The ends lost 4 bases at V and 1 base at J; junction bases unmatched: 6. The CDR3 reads CASSPRTGGTNTEAFF. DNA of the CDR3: TGTGCCAGCAGCCCCCGGACAGGGGGCACGAACACTGAAGCTTTCTTT. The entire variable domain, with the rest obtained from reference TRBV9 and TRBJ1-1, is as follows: DSGVTQTPKHLITATGQRVTLRCSPRSGDLSVYWYQQSLDQGLQFLIQYYNGEERAKGNILERFSAQQFPDLHSELNLSSLELGDSALYFCASSPRTGGTNTEAFFGQGTRLTVV.

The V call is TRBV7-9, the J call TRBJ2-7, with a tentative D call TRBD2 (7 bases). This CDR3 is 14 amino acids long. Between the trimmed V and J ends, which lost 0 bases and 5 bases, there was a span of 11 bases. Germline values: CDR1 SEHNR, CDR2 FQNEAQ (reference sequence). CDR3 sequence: CASSLASGGHEQYF. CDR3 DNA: TGTGCCAGCAGCTTAGCGTCGGGGGGCCACGAGCAGTACTTC.

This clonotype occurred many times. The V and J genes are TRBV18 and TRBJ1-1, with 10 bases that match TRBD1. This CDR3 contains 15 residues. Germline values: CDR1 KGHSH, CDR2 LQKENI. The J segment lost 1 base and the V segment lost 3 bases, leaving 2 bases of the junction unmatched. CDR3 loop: CASSPRTGGNTEAFF. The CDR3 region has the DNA TGTGCCAGCTCACCCCGGACAGGGGGGAACACTGAAGCTTTCTTT.

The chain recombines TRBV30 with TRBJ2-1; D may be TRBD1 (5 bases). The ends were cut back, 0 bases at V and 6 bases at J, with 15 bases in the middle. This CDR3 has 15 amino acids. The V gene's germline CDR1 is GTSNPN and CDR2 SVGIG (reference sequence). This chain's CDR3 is CAWSVLGPRSNEQFF. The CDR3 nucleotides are TGTGCCTGGAGTGTGTTGGGGCCTAGGTCCAATGAGCAGTTCTTC.

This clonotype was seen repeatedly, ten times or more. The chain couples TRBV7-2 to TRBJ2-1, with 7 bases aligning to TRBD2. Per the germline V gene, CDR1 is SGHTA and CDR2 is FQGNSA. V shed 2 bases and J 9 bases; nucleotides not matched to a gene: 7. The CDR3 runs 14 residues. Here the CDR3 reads CASSLISRGGEQFF. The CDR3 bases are TGTGCCAGCAGCTTAATCTCCCGCGGGGGTGAGCAGTTCTTC.

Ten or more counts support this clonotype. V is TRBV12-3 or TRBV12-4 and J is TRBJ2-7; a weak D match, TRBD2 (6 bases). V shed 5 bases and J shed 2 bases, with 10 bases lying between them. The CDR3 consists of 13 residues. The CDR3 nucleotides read TGTGCCAGCAGTCCTGGCGGGACCTACGAGCAGTACTTC. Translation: CASSPGGTYEQYF.

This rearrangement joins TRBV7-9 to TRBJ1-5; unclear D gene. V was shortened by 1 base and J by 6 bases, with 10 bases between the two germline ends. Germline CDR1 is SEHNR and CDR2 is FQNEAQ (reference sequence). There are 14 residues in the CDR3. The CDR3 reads CASSLDGGRQPQHF. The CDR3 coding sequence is TGTGCCAGCAGCTTAGACGGCGGACGTCAGCCCCAGCATTTT.